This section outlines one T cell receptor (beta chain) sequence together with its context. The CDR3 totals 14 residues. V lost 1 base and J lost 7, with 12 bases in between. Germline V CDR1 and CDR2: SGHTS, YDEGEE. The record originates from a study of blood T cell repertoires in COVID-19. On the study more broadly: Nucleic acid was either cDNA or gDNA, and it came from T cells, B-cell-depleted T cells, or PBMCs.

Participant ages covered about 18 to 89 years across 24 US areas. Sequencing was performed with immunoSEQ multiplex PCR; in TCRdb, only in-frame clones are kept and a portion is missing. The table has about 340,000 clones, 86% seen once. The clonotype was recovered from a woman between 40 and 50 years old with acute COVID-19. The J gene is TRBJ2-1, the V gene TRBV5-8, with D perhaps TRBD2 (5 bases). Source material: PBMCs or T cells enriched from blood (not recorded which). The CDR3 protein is CASSLTGRVNEQFF. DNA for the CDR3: TGTGCCAGCAGCTTGACGGGAAGGGTAAATGAGCAGTTCTTC.